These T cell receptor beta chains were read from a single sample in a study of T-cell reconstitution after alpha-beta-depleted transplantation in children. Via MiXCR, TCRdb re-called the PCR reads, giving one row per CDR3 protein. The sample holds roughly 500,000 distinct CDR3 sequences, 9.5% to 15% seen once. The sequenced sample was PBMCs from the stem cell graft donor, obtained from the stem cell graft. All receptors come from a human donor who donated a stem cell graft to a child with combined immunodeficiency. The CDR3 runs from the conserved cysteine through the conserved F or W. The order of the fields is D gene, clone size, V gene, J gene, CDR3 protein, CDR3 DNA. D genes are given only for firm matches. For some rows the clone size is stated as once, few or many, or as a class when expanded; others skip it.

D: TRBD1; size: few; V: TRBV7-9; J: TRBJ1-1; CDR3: CASSSNVQGAGTEAFF; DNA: TGTGCCAGCAGCTCTAACGTACAGGGGGCAGGGACTGAAGCTTTCTTT
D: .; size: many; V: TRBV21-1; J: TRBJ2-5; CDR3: CASSQDRVGETQYF; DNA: TGTGCCAGCAGCCAGGACAGGGTTGGAGAGACCCAGTACTTC
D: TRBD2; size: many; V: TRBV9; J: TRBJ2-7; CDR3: CASSVGASGAYEQYF; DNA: TGTGCCAGCAGCGTCGGGGCTAGCGGGGCTTACGAGCAGTACTTC
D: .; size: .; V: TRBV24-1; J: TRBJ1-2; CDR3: CVTSDLGPVENYGYTF; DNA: TGTGTCACCAGTGACCTCGGACCGGTCGAGAACTATGGCTACACCTTC
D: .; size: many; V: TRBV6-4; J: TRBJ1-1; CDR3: CASKRASQENTEAFF; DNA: TGTGCCAGCAAGCGAGCGTCACAGGAGAACACTGAAGCTTTCTTT
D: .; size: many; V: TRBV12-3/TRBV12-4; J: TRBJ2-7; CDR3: CASSTTASLSYEQYF; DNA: TGTGCCAGCAGTACGACAGCAAGTCTCTCCTACGAGCAGTACTTC
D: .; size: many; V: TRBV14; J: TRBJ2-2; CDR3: CASSPANTGELFF; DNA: TGTGCCAGCAGCCCCGCGAACACCGGGGAGCTGTTTTTT
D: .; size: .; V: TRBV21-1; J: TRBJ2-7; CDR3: CASSKGRGVSYEQYF; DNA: TGTGCCAGCAGCAAAGGGAGAGGGGTATCATACGAGCAGTACTTC
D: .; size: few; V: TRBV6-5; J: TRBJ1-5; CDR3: CASRRTVGLSNQPQHF; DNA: TGTGCCAGCAGGCGGACAGTCGGGTTGAGCAATCAGCCCCAGCATTTT
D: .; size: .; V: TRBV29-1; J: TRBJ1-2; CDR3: CSVVDTLRYTF; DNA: TGCAGCGTTGTGGACACCCTCCGCTACACCTTC
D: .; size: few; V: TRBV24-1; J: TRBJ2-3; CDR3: CATSWRGYRGNTQYF; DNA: TGTGCCACCAGTTGGCGGGGATACCGGGGAAATACGCAGTATTTT
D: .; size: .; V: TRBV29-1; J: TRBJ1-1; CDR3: CSVDEGGLNTEAFF; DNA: TGCAGCGTTGACGAGGGGGGGCTGAACACTGAAGCTTTCTTT
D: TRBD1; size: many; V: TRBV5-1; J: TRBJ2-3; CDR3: CASRGLQGGTDTQYF; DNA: TGCGCCTCGCGGGGCCTACAGGGGGGCACAGATACGCAGTATTTT
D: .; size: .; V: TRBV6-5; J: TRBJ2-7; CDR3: CASCQLQSAYEQYF; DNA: TGTGCCAGCTGTCAGCTCCAGTCCGCCTACGAGCAGTACTTC
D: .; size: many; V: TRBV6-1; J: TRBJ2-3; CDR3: CASSGDFSSTDTQYF; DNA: TGTGCCAGCAGTGGGGACTTTAGTAGCACAGATACGCAGTATTTT
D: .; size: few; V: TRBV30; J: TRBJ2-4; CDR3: CAWSNSLTPQAKNIQYF; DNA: TGTGCCTGGAGCAACTCACTGACACCTCAAGCCAAAAACATTCAGTACTTC
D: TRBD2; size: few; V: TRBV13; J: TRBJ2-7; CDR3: CASSFSGSGSYEQYF; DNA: TGTGCCAGCAGCTTTAGCGGGAGTGGGTCCTACGAGCAGTACTTC
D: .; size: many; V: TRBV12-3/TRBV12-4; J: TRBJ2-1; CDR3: CASSFLETARSEQFF; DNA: TGTGCCAGCAGTTTCTTGGAGACAGCCCGGAGTGAGCAGTTCTTC
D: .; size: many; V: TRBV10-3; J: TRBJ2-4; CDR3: CAISGGSDRGPNIQYF; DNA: TGTGCCATCAGTGGGGGATCGGACAGAGGGCCAAACATTCAGTACTTC
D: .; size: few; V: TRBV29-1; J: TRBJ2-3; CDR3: CSVGGGPSTDTQYF; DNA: TGCAGCGTTGGGGGGGGGCCTAGCACAGATACGCAGTATTTT
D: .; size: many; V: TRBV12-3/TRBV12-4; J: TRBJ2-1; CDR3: CASSVTKNEQFF; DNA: TGTGCCAGCAGTGTTACGAAGAATGAGCAGTTCTTC
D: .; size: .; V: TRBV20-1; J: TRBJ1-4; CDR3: CSAEKGLANEKLFF; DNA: TGCAGTGCTGAGAAGGGGTTGGCTAATGAAAAACTGTTTTTT
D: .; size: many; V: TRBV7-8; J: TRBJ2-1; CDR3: CASSPGRVSYNEQFF; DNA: TGTGCCAGCAGCCCCGGACGGGTGTCCTACAATGAGCAGTTCTTC
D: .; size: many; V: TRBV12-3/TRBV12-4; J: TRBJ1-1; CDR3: CASSLGTVNTEAFF; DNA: TGTGCCAGCAGTTTAGGAACGGTGAACACTGAAGCTTTCTTT
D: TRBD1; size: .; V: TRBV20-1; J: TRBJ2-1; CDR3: CSARDRVNTYNELFF; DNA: TGCAGTGCAAGGGACAGGGTGAATACCTACAATGAGCTGTTCTTC
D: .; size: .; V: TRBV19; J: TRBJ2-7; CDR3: CASSIGLGPYEQYF; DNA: TGTGCCAGTAGTATCGGGCTAGGGCCCTACGAGCAGTACTTC
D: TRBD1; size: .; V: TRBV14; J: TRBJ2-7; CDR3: CASSQGVRDRPYEQYF; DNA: TGTGCCAGCAGCCAGGGTGTCCGGGACAGGCCTTACGAGCAGTACTTC
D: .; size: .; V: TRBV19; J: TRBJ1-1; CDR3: CASSIEGSNTEAFF; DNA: TGTGCCAGTAGTATCGAGGGCTCGAACACTGAAGCTTTCTTT
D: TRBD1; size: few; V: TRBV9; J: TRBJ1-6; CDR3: CASSGTGDNSPLHF; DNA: TGTGCCAGCAGCGGGACAGGGGATAATTCACCCCTCCACTTT
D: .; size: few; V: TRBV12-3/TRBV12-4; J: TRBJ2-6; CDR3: CASSPGGSGANVLTF; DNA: TGTGCCAGCAGCCCCGGGGGCTCTGGGGCCAACGTCCTGACTTTC
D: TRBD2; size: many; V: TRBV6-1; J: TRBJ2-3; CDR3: CASSPRTSGGATDTQYF; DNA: TGTGCCAGCAGCCCGAGGACTAGCGGGGGGGCAACAGATACGCAGTATTTT
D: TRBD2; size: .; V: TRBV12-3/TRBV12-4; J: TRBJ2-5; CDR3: CASSLTLAGPETQYF; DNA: TGTGCCAGCAGTTTAACCTTAGCGGGGCCCGAGACCCAGTACTTC
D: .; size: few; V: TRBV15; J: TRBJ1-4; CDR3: CATSRDPDLEKLFF; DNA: TGTGCCACCAGCAGAGATCCAGACCTAGAAAAACTGTTTTTT
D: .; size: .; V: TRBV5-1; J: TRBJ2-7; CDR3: CASSLDSSSSYEQYF; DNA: TGCGCCAGCAGCTTGGACAGTTCAAGCTCCTACGAGCAGTACTTC
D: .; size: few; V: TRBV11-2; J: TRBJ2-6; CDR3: CASSLARLGANVLTF; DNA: TGTGCCAGCAGCTTAGCTCGATTAGGGGCCAACGTCCTGACTTTC
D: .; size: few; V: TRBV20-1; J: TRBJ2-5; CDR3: CSARDERGPGETQYF; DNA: TGCAGTGCTAGAGATGAACGGGGCCCAGGGGAGACCCAGTACTTC
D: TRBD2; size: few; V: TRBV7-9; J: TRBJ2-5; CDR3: CASSLTGGKETQYF; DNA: TGTGCCAGCAGCTTGACGGGGGGGAAAGAGACCCAGTACTTC
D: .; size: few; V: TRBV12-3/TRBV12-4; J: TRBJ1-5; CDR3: CASSLELGANQPQHF; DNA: TGTGCCAGCAGCCTGGAATTGGGGGCCAATCAGCCCCAGCATTTT
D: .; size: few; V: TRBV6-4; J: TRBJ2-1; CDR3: CASSDSMRGEGNEQFF; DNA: TGTGCCAGCAGTGACTCTATGAGGGGCGAAGGAAATGAGCAGTTCTTC
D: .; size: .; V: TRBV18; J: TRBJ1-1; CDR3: CASSPVGHKNTEAFF; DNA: TGTGCCAGCTCACCAGTGGGGCACAAGAACACTGAAGCTTTCTTT
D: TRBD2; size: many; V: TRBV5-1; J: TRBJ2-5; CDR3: CASSLNPSGVQETQYF; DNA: TGCGCCAGCAGCTTAAATCCTAGCGGGGTCCAAGAGACCCAGTACTTC
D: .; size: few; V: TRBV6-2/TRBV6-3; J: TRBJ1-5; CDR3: CASRDSFNQPQHF; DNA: TGTGCCAGCAGGGACAGTTTCAATCAGCCCCAGCATTTT
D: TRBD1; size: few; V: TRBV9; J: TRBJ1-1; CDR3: CASSAQTGPLAEAFF; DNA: TGTGCCAGCAGCGCCCAGACAGGGCCTCTTGCGGAAGCTTTCTTT
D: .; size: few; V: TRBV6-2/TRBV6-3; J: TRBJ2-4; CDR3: CASSYSTWRGSAKNIQYF; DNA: TGTGCCAGCAGTTACTCGACGTGGCGGGGCAGCGCCAAAAACATTCAGTACTTC
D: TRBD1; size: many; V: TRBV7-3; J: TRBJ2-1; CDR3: CASRGGTGNEQFF; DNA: TGTGCCAGCAGGGGCGGGACAGGGAATGAGCAGTTCTTC
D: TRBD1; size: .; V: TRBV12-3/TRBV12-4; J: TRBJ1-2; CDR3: CASSLMTRTGGYTF; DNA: TGTGCCAGCAGTTTAATGACCCGGACAGGGGGCTACACCTTC
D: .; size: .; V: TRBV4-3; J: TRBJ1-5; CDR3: CASSQDWRAANQPQHF; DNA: TGCGCCAGCAGCCAAGATTGGCGGGCTGCTAATCAGCCCCAGCATTTT
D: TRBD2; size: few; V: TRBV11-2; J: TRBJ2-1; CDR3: CASSSSGRNSHEQFF; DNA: TGTGCCAGCAGCTCTAGCGGGAGAAATTCCCATGAGCAGTTCTTC
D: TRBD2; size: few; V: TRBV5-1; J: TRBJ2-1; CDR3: CASSPLAGGRSSYNEQFF; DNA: TGCGCCAGCAGCCCTTTAGCGGGGGGCCGTAGCTCCTACAATGAGCAGTTCTTC
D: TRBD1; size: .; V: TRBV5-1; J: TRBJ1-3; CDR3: CASSLWGSVQGSSGNTIYF; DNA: TGCGCCAGCAGCCTGTGGGGCTCTGTACAGGGGTCCTCTGGAAACACCATATATTTT
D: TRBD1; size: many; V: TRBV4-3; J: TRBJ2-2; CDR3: CASSQDRDRGNTGELFF; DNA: TGCGCCAGCAGCCAAGATAGGGACAGGGGGAACACCGGGGAGCTGTTTTTT
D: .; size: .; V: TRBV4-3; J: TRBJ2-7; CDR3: CASSQGGYVTDTYEQYF; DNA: TGCGCCAGCAGCCAAGGGGGATATGTAACGGACACCTACGAGCAGTACTTC
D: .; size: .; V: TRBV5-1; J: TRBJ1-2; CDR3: CASSTRTAVYGYTF; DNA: TGCGCCAGCAGCACGCGGACAGCGGTCTATGGCTACACCTTC
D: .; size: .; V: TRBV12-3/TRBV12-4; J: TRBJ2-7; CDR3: CASSLGSGRYEQYF; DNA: TGTGCCAGCAGTTTAGGATCCGGGCGCTACGAGCAGTACTTC
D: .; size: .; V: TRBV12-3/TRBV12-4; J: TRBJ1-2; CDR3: CASSPLGQGSNYGYTF; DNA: TGTGCCAGCAGCCCCCTCGGGCAGGGGTCTAACTATGGCTACACCTTC